A selection of T cell receptor beta chains follows, all from one sample in a study of T cells in Graves' hyperthyroidism and ophthalmopathy. One entry per CDR3 protein, called by TCRdb with MiXCR from the multiplex PCR reads. This sample has around 520,000 distinct CDR3 sequences, with approximately 24% found just once. The source material was blood. Source of these receptors: a woman in her thirties with Graves' ophthalmopathy. Each CDR3 is given with its conserved first and last residue. A D gene is named only where the DNA matches it firmly.

.,TRBV28,CASSKITSRTGELFF
TRBD1,TRBV5-1,CATKQGINTEAFF
.,TRBV29-1,CSGETGRGTQYF
TRBD1,TRBV12-3/TRBV12-4,CASSLRGTGVYEQYF
.,TRBV4-2,CASSQGLGSYEQYF
.,TRBV2,CVSRGPNTGELFF
TRBD1,TRBV5-1,CASSNGDRANTEAFF
.,TRBV3-1,CASSRGKGQPQHF
.,TRBV20-1,CSAGGGLNTEAFF
TRBD1,TRBV25-1,CASGTAGASGNTIYF
.,TRBV10-3,CAISESATAHGYTF